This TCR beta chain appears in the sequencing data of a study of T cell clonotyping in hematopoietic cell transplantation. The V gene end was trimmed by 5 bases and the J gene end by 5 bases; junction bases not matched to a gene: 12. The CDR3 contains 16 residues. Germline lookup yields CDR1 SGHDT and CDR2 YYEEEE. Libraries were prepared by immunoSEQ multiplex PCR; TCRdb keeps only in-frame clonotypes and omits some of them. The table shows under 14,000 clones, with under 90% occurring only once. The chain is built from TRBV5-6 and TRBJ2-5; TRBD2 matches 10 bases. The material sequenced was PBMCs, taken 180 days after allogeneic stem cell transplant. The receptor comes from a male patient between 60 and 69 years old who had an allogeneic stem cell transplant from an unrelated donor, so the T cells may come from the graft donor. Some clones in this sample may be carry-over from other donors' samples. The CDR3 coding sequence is TGTGCCAGCAGAAGAGCGGGGGGGGTCGTTGGGGAGACCCAGTACTTC. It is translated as CASRRAGGVVGETQYF.